A selection of T cell receptor beta chains follows, all from one sample in a study of T cells in Graves' hyperthyroidism and ophthalmopathy. TCRdb reanalysed the multiplex PCR reads using MiXCR and keeps one entry per CDR3 protein. This table holds a few hundred thousand distinct CDR3 sequences, more than 14% found once. Sequencing was performed on blood. The origin of the receptors is a woman aged 30 to 39 with Graves' ophthalmopathy. CDR3s include the opening cysteine and the closing phenylalanine or tryptophan. D genes are given only for firm matches. Clone size is not always given. Where it is, it says once, few, many or a class for expanded clones.

11	TRBV10-3	few	TRBJ1-1	.	CAISGSGEAFF	TGTGCCATCAGTGGATCAGGGGAAGCTTTCTTT
16	TRBV12-3/TRBV12-4	many	TRBJ2-1	TRBD1	CASSLLALGQYNEQFF	TGTGCCAGCAGTTTATTAGCGCTGGGACAGTACAATGAGCAGTTCTTC
15	TRBV18	many	TRBJ1-1	.	CASSPNQGMGTEAFF	TGTGCCAGCTCACCAAACCAGGGGATGGGCACTGAAGCTTTCTTT
15	TRBV7-8	many	TRBJ2-5	TRBD1	CASSASTGSEKTQYF	TGTGCCAGCAGCGCGTCGACAGGGTCGGAGAAGACCCAGTACTTC
14	TRBV12-3/TRBV12-4	many	TRBJ1-2	TRBD1	CASSATPGGRGYTF	TGTGCCAGCAGTGCGACCCCAGGGGGTCGGGGCTACACCTTC
15	TRBV24-1	.	TRBJ1-5	TRBD1	CATSDFGTDNQPQHF	TGTGCCACCAGTGATTTTGGGACAGACAATCAGCCCCAGCATTTT
15	TRBV9	few	TRBJ2-6	.	CASSGVGSGANVLTF	TGTGCCAGCAGCGGAGTTGGCTCTGGGGCCAACGTCCTGACTTTC
12	TRBV5-1	.	TRBJ2-2	.	CASRENTGELFF	TGCGCCAGCAGAGAGAACACCGGGGAGCTGTTTTTT
12	TRBV7-9	many	TRBJ1-1	.	CASSSVGTEAFF	TGTGCCAGCAGCTCGGTTGGCACTGAAGCTTTCTTT
15	TRBV5-1	.	TRBJ2-1	.	CASSLTGETYNEQFF	TGCGCCAGCAGCTTGACGGGAGAAACCTACAATGAGCAGTTCTTC